These T cell receptor beta chains were read from a single sample in a study of metastatic and nonmetastatic thyroid tumors. TCRdb re-called clones from the PCR reads using MiXCR. Here the sample spans approximately 41,000 clones, 24% being singletons. The sequenced material came from tumor tissue. Receptor source: a female donor with papillary thyroid cancer or a benign thyroid nodule (not recorded which). Some clones in this sample may be carry-over from other donors' samples. Both conserved end residues are part of each CDR3. Each record gives: D gene, J gene, V gene, clone size, CDR3 DNA, CDR3 protein. The D gene is left open where the match is weak. A clone size is listed for some rows: how often the clone was seen (once, few, many), or a class if it is expanded.

-,TRBJ1-2,TRBV5-1,many,TGCGCCAGCAGCTTGGGAACCTATGGCTACACCTTC,CASSLGTYGYTF
TRBD1,TRBJ2-7,TRBV7-2,-,TGTGCCAGCAGCTTAGCGCTTTTTCGGACAGGGGCCTACGAGCAGTACTTC,CASSLALFRTGAYEQYF
TRBD1,TRBJ2-7,TRBV20-1,-,TGCAGTGCGACAGGGTCCTCCTACGAGCAGTACTTC,CSATGSSYEQYF
-,TRBJ1-2,TRBV6-1,-,TGTGCCAGCTGTCCGGGGAGTTTTGCAAGCTATGGCTACACCTTC,CASCPGSFASYGYTF
-,TRBJ1-1,TRBV6-1,few,TGTGCCAGCAGTCCCGGGAGCGCAGGGAACACTGAAGCTTTCTTT,CASSPGSAGNTEAFF
-,TRBJ1-1,TRBV28,few,TGTGCCAGCAGACCCAGGGTAACGCTTGCTGAAGCTTTCTTT,CASRPRVTLAEAFF
TRBD1,TRBJ1-1,TRBV2,many,TGTGCCAGCAGCGAGATGAGACAGGGCCAGGGAGCTTTCTTT,CASSEMRQGQGAFF
-,TRBJ2-1,TRBV30,many,TGTGCCTGGAGTGTCGGTGGGAAACAGCGCAGGCAGTTCTTC,CAWSVGGKQRRQFF
-,TRBJ2-7,TRBV3-1,-,TGTGCCAGCAGCCAAGATAGCGAGCAGTACTTC,CASSQDSEQYF
-,TRBJ1-5,TRBV9,-,TGTGCCAGCAGCGTAGATGGCAATCAGCCCCAGCATTTT,CASSVDGNQPQHF
-,TRBJ1-1,TRBV20-1,-,TGCAGCGCTAGCCAGGGGCGGTGGAACACTGAATCTTTCTTT,CSASQGRWNTESFF
-,TRBJ2-2,TRBV12-3/TRBV12-4,many,TGTGCCAGCAGTCCCCGGGGGGCAACGAACACCGGGGAGCTGTTTTTT,CASSPRGATNTGELFF
TRBD2,TRBJ2-5,TRBV5-8,many,TGTGCCAGCAGCACGGGACTAGCGGGAGGACTCGTCCAAGAGACCCAGTACTTC,CASSTGLAGGLVQETQYF
TRBD1,TRBJ1-2,TRBV10-3,-,TGTGCCATCAGTGGATACAGGGGAAGTGGAGATGGCTACACCTTC,CAISGYRGSGDGYTF
-,TRBJ1-4,TRBV14,many,TGTGCCAGCAGCCAAGACCCTTGGGAAAAACTGTTTTTT,CASSQDPWEKLFF
-,TRBJ1-1,TRBV10-3,-,TGTGCCAACAGGGCCGGGGGCACTGAAGCTTTCTTT,CANRAGGTEAFF
-,TRBJ2-5,TRBV28,many,TGTGCCAGCAGTTTCAGCCGGGGATTGGAAGAGACCCAGTACTTC,CASSFSRGLEETQYF